The clone carrying this T cell receptor beta chain has a handful of counts. What it recognizes is unknown. The data originate from a study of blood T cells in healthy people across ages. Findings of the study overall: Diversity estimates from one million T cells were considered underestimates. A strong correlation was found between TCR beta diversity and the percentage of naive T cells.

The CDR3 has 14 amino acids. Germline values: CDR1 MNHEY, CDR2 SVGEGT. For the second PCR, which ran for 7 to 11 cycles, a sample-barcoded 5' primer and a J-beta primer mix were used. One entry per CDR3 protein, called by TCRdb with MiXCR from the 5' RACE reads. Counted here are around 820,000 distinct CDR3 sequences, around 25% occurring once; the ten biggest clones make up under 4.5%. Healthy individuals of Caucasian origin from Russia, aged about 6 to 100, served as donors. These data were likewise used in another study, on T cells of mothers and their children.

The chain recombines TRBV6-2 or TRBV6-3 with TRBJ2-5; D is undetermined. The J call is in doubt because the DNA end fits TRBJ2-7 better. The clonotype was recovered from a boy aged 5 to 17 in good health. Sequences were obtained from blood. The DNA of the CDR3 is TGTGCCAGCAGTTACTCACAACTTATCTACGAGCAGTACTTC. Translating it yields CASSYSQLIYEQYF.